What follows describes a single T cell receptor beta chain. Its specificity is unknown. The data derive from a study of blood T cells in healthy people across ages. Together with a sample-barcoded 5' primer, a J-beta primer mix was included in a second PCR lasting about 7 to 12 cycles. TCRdb used MiXCR to reprocess the 5' RACE reads, holding one entry per CDR3 protein. The table includes about a million distinct CDR3 sequences, around 48% detected once. Regarding the study as a whole: Both higher diversity and more naive CD4+ cells marked long-lived donors when set against aged donors.

Sample: blood. The TCR sequence derives from a man in his thirties or forties in good health.

CDR3 nucleotide sequence: TGTGCCAGCAGCCAAGGAGGGGCTATCTACGAGCAGTACTTC. Translated, it gives CASSQGGAIYEQYF. The chain combines TRBV3-1 with TRBJ2-5, with D tentatively TRBD1 or TRBD2 (5 bases each). TRBJ2-7 explains the end of the DNA better; the J call may be wrong. From germline, CDR1 is LGHDT and CDR2 YNNKEL (reference sequence). The CDR3 has 14 amino acids.